These 4 T cell receptor beta chains were sequenced from one sample in a study of T cell responses to AZD1222 COVID-19 vaccine. Libraries were prepared by immunoSEQ multiplex PCR; TCRdb keeps only in-frame clonotypes and omits some of them. Of about 120,000 clones in the sample, around nine tenths are singletons; the top ten hold approximately 12%. Sequenced here: peripheral blood, sampled on day 0 of AZD1222 vaccination. The receptors come from an adult in good health.

A single count supports this clone. Here the CDR3 DNA reads TGTGCCAGCTCACCGGGACAGGGTGGCGGCTACACCTTC. Residues: CASSPGQGGGYTF. The rearrangement uses TRBV18 and TRBJ1-2; 9 bases are shared with TRBD1. Trimming removed 3 bases from V and 8 bases from J; junction bases left unmatched: 4. CDR3 length: 13 amino acids. From germline, CDR1 is KGHSH and CDR2 LQKENI.

The V gene is TRBV6-2 or TRBV6-3, the J gene TRBJ2-7; TRBD2 matches at 11 bases. Trimming took 2 bases from V and 2 from J; bases not matched to a gene: 5. The CDR3 runs to 16 residues. Germline values: CDR1 MNHEY, CDR2 SVGEGT. The CDR3, as DNA: TGTGCCAGCAGTTACCCACTAGCGGGAGCCCCCTACGAGCAGTACTTC. This codes for CASSYPLAGAPYEQYF.

The rearrangement joins TRBV6-2 or TRBV6-3 to TRBJ2-1; D not certain. The CDR3 runs to 14 residues. The germline gives CDR1 MNHEY, CDR2 SVGEGT. V dropped 6 bases and J dropped 0 bases, with 9 bases sitting between them. The CDR3 is CASSRTSSYNEQFF. DNA for the CDR3: TGTGCCAGCAGCCGGACGAGCTCCTACAATGAGCAGTTCTTC.

This clone was found many times. V is TRBV6-2 or TRBV6-3 and J is TRBJ1-5, with D possibly matching TRBD1 (5 bases). The CDR3 covers 16 residues. CDR1 and CDR2 from the germline V gene are MNHEY and SVGEGT. Trimming removed 0 bases from V and 3 bases from J, with 12 bases in between. The DNA for the CDR3 is TGTGCCAGCAGTTACTCGAACCCGGGGACCAATCAGCCCCAGCATTTT. Its protein product is CASSYSNPGTNQPQHF.